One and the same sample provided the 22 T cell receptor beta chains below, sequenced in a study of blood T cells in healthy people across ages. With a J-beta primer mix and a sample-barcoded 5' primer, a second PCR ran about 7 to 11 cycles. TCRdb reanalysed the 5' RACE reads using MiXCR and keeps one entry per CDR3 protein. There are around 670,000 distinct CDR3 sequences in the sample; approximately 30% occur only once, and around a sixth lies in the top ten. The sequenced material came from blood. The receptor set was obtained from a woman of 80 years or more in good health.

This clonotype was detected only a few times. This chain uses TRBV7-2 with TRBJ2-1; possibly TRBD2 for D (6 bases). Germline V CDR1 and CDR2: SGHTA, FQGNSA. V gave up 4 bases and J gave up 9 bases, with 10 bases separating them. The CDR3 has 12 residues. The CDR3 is CASSYGGVEQFF. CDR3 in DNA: TGTGCCAGCAGCTACGGAGGGGTTGAGCAGTTCTTC.

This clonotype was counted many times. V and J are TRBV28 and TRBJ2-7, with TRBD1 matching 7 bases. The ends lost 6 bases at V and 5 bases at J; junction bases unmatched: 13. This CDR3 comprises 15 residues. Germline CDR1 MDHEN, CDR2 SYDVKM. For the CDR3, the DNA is TGTGCCAGCAGGACTAACAGGGGCGCGAAGGACGAGCAGTACTTC. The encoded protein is CASRTNRGAKDEQYF.

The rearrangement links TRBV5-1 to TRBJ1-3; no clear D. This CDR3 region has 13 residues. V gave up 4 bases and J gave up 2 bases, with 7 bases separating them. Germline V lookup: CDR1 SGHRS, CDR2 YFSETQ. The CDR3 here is CASSPDAGNTIYF. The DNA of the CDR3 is TGCGCCAGCAGCCCAGATGCTGGAAACACCATATATTTT.

CDR3 sequence: CSVEVRQETQYF. CDR3 sequence (DNA): TGCAGCGTTGAAGTACGGCAGGAGACCCAGTACTTC. This chain connects TRBV29-1 to TRBJ2-5; D is ambiguous. CDR1 and CDR2 (germline): SQVTM, ANQGSEA. The CDR3 is made up of 12 amino acids. Deletions cut 1 base from V and 5 bases from J, with 8 bases between.

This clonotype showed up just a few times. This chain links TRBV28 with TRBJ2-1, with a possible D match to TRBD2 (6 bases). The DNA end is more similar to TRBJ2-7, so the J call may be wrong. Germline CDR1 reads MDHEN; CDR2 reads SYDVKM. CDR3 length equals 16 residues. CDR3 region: CASSPLTGAGYNEQYF. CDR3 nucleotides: TGTGCCAGCAGTCCGCTAACAGGAGCGGGCTACAATGAGCAGTACTTC.

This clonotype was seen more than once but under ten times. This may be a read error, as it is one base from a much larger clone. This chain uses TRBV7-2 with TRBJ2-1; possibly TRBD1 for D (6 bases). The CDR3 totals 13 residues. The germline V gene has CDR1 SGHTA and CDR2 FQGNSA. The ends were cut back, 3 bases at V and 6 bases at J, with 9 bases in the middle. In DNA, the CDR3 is TGTGCCAGCAGCTTTGAAGGGGGCAATGAGCAGTTCTTC. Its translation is CASSFEGGNEQFF.

CDR3 residues: CASTRGTEAFF. CDR3 sequence (DNA): TGTGCCAGCACGAGGGGCACTGAAGCTTTCTTT. This chain joins TRBV25-1 and TRBJ1-1, with D possibly being TRBD1 (5 bases). Trimming stripped 7 bases from V and 4 bases from J, with 7 bases between. This CDR3 is 11 amino acids long. Germline loops: CDR1 MGHDK, CDR2 SYGVNS.

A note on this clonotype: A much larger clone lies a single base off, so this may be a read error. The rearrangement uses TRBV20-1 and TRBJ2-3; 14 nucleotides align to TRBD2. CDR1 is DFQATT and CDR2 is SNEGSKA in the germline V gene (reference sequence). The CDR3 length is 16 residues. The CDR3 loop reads CGAPGLAGGSRDTQYF. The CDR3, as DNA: TGCGGTGCTCCCGGACTAGCGGGGGGCTCACGGGATACGCAGTATTTT.

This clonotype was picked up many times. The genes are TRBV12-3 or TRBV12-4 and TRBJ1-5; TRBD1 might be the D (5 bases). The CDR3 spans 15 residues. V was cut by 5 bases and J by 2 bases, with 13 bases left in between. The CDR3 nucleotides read TGTGCCAGCAGTCCCTACAGGTTGGGCAATCAGCCCCAGCATTTT. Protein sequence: CASSPYRLGNQPQHF.

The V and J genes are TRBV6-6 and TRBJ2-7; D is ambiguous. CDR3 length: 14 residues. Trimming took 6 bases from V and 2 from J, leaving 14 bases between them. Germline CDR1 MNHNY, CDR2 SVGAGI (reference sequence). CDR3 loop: CASRGSGLTYEQYF. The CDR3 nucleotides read TGTGCCAGCAGAGGTTCCGGGTTGACCTACGAGCAGTACTTC.

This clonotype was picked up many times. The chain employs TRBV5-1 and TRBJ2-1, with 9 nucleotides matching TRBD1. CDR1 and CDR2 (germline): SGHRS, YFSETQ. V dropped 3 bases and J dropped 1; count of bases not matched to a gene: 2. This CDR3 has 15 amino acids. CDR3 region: CASSSDRGSYNEQFF. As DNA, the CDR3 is TGCGCCAGCAGCTCAGACAGGGGGTCCTACAATGAGCAGTTCTTC.

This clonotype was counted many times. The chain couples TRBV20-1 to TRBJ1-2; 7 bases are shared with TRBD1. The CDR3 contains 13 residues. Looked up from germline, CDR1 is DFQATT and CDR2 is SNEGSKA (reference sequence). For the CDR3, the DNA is TGCAGCTCCCGGGACAGCAGAAGCTATGGCTACACCTTC. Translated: CSSRDSRSYGYTF.

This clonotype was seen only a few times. This chain's CDR3 is CSARDLAGFTDTQYF. The CDR3 bases are TGCAGTGCTAGAGATCTGGCGGGATTCACAGATACGCAGTATTTT. J is TRBJ2-3 and V is TRBV20-1, with a tentative D call TRBD2 (6 bases). V shed 0 bases and J shed 2 bases, with 12 bases lying between them. CDR3 length: 15 residues. Germline CDR1 and CDR2: DFQATT and SNEGSKA (reference sequence).

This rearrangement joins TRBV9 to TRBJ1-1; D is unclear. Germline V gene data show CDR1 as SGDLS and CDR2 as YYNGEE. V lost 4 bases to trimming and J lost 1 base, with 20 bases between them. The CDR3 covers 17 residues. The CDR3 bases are TGTGCCAGCAGCCCCCACTCAGGAGGGCGGAGGAACACTGAAGCTTTCTTT. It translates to CASSPHSGGRRNTEAFF.

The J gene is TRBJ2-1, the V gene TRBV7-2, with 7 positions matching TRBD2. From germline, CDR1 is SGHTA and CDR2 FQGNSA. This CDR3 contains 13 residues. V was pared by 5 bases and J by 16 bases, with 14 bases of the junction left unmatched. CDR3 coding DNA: TGTGCCAGCAGCGAAGCAAGGGCGGGGGAGGACTTCTTC. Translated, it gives CASSEARAGEDFF.

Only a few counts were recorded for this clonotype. The CDR3: CASSERGYNNEQYF. CDR3 bases: TGCGCCAGCAGCGAACGGGGGTACAACAATGAGCAGTACTTC. The genes are TRBV5-1 and TRBJ2-5, with D perhaps matching TRBD2 (6 bases). Trimming removed 4 bases from V and 11 bases from J, with 21 bases in between. The germline gives CDR1 SGHRS, CDR2 YFSETQ. This CDR3 contains 14 residues.

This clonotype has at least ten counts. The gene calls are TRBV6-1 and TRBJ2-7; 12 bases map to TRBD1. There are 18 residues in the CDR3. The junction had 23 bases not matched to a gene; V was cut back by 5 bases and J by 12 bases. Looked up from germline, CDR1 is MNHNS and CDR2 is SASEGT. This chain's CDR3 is CASSRTSVTGTGGATPYF. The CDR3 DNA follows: TGTGCCAGCAGTCGAACCTCCGTAACCGGGACAGGGGGCGCAACCCCGTACTTC.

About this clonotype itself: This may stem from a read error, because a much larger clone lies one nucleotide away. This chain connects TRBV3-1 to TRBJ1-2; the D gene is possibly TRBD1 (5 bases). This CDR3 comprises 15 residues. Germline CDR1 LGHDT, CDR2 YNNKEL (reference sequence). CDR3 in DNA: TGTGCCAGCAGCCAAGTGACAGCTTCCATCTATGACTACACCTTC. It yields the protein CASSQVTASIYDYTF.

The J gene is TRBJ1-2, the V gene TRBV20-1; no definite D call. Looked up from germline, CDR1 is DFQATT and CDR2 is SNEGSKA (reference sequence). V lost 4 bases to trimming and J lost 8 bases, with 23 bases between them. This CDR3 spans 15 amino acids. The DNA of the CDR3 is TGCAGTGCTACCCCACGGGGAAGCCTCGTGGGGGGCTACACCTTC. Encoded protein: CSATPRGSLVGGYTF.

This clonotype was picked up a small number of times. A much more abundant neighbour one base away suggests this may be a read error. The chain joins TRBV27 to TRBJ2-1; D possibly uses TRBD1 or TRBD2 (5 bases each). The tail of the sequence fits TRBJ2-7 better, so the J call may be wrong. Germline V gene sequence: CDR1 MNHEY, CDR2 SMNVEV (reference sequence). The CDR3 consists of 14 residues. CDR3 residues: CASSPQGAYNEQYF. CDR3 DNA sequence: TGTGCCAGCAGTCCCCAGGGAGCCTACAATGAGCAGTACTTC.

CDR3 region: CASSSSGRAYNEQFF. Written as DNA, the CDR3 is TGTGCCAGCAGTTCTAGCGGGAGGGCCTACAATGAGCAGTTCTTC. J is TRBJ2-1 and V is TRBV28; 12 bases are shared with TRBD2. CDR1 and CDR2 from the germline V gene are MDHEN and SYDVKM. Trimming removed 4 bases from V and 2 bases from J; junction bases left unmatched: 0. The CDR3 sequence is 15 residues long.

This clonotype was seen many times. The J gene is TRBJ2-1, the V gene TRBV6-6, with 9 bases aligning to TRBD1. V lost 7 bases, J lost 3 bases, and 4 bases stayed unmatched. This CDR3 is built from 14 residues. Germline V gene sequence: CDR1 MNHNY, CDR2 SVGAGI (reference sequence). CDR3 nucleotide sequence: TGTGCCAGCAAAGGGACAGGGATCTACAATGAGCAGTTCTTC. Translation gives CASKGTGIYNEQFF.